Only a few counts were recorded for the clone carrying this T cell receptor beta chain. Its antigen is still unknown. The sample is drawn from a study of response to subunit inactivated influenza vaccine. Study-level points and caveats: With each seasonal influenza vaccination, the authors suggested, few new T cells are recruited.

Trimming shortened V by 6 bases and J by 3 bases, and 14 bases separated the two germline ends. Germline-derived CDR1 and CDR2 are DFQATT and SNEGSKA (reference sequence). CDR3 length equals 13 residues. Via MiXCR, TCRdb re-called the RT-PCR reads, giving one row per CDR3 protein. The table lists 650,000 to 800,000 distinct CDR3 sequences, 11% to 15% of them singletons. Source: PBMCs from blood, taken less than 15 days before vaccination. This sequence originates from a man in his forties or fifties who received an inactivated influenza vaccine. V and J are TRBV20-1 and TRBJ2-5; D is undetermined. CDR3 sequence: CSANPYKEETQYF. CDR3 bases: TGCAGTGCCAACCCTTACAAGGAAGAGACCCAGTACTTC.